These 23 T cell receptor beta chains came from one sample sequenced in a study of blood T cell repertoires in COVID-19. TCRdb's table, derived via immunoSEQ multiplex PCR, lists solely in-frame clones and lacks some. Of 180,000 or so clones listed, 70% to 90% are singletons. Sequencing was done on a sample of peripheral blood. The receptors shown here come from a woman of 80 years or more with acute or convalescent COVID-19.

The chain carries TRBV11-3 and TRBJ2-1, with TRBD1 matching 12 bases. The trim removed 4 bases at V and 9 bases at J, leaving 7 bases unmatched. This CDR3 has 15 residues. The germline CDR1 and CDR2 sequences are SGHNT and YENEEA. Here the CDR3 reads CASSSGTGGRTEQFF. The CDR3 coding sequence is TGTGCCAGCAGCTCCGGGACAGGGGGCCGGACTGAGCAGTTCTTC.

CDR3 sequence (DNA): TGTGCCAGCTCTTCCGACCGGGACAGGGGTGAGACCCAGTACTTC. Amino acids: CASSSDRDRGETQYF. The chain links TRBV18 to TRBJ2-5; the match to TRBD1 covers 10 bases. The J segment lost 5 bases and the V segment lost 6 bases, leaving 9 bases of the junction unmatched. The germline gives CDR1 KGHSH, CDR2 LQKENI. This CDR3 is built from 15 residues. Complete variable domain (other parts from reference TRBV18 and TRBJ2-5): NAGVMQNPRHLVRRRGQEARLRCSPMKGHSHVYWYRQLPEEGLKFMVYLQKENIIDESGMPKERFSAEFPKEGPSILRIQQVVRGDSAAYFCASSSDRDRGETQYFGPGTRLLVL.

The chain recombines TRBV5-1 with TRBJ1-1, with unresolved D. The V gene lost 1 base and the J gene lost 3 bases, with 10 bases spanning the gap. Per the germline V gene, CDR1 is SGHRS and CDR2 is YFSETQ. The CDR3 consists of 14 residues. The CDR3 is CASSLFIGDTEAFF. In DNA form, the CDR3 reads TGCGCCAGCAGCTTGTTTATCGGGGACACTGAAGCTTTCTTT.

The rearrangement joins TRBV19 to TRBJ2-3, with 13 positions matching TRBD2. This CDR3 contains 15 residues. Germline V gene sequence: CDR1 LNHDA, CDR2 SQIVND (reference sequence). Trimming removed 6 bases from V and 4 bases from J; junction bases left unmatched: 4. The CDR3 region is CASSQLAGGADTQYF. The CDR3 region has the DNA TGTGCCAGTAGCCAACTAGCGGGAGGGGCAGATACGCAGTATTTT.

The J gene is TRBJ1-1, the V gene TRBV7-9, with 7 nucleotides matching TRBD1. The V gene end was trimmed by 3 bases and the J gene end by 2 bases; junction bases not matched to a gene: 3. The CDR3 is made up of 14 amino acids. Germline V gene data show CDR1 as SEHNR and CDR2 as FQNEAQ (reference sequence). The CDR3 loop reads CASSFRDRNTEAFF. CDR3 bases: TGTGCCAGCAGCTTTAGGGACAGAAACACTGAAGCTTTCTTT.

This chain joins TRBV25-1 and TRBJ1-1; tentative D call: TRBD1 (6 bases). In germline, CDR1 is MGHDK, CDR2 SYGVNS. CDR3 length equals 16 residues. V lost 6 bases and J 1 base, leaving 18 bases between the germline ends. For the CDR3, the DNA is TGTGCCAGCAGCTCACCAGGGGCGAGTTGGAACACTGAAGCTTTCTTT. It codes for CASSSPGASWNTEAFF.

The rearrangement joins TRBV5-1 to TRBJ2-1; the D is unclear. Germline CDR1 and CDR2: SGHRS and YFSETQ. The ends were cut back, 0 bases at V and 1 base at J, with 8 bases in the middle. The CDR3 loop spans 15 amino acids. The CDR3 reads CASSLGPQSYNEQFF. In nucleotides, the CDR3 is TGCGCCAGCAGCTTGGGGCCGCAGTCCTACAATGAGCAGTTCTTC.

This clone has more than one count but fewer than ten. The chain combines TRBV5-1 with TRBJ1-1, with D possibly TRBD1 on 6 matching bases. The CDR3 loop spans 15 amino acids. Trimming shortened V by 0 bases and J by 4 bases, and 13 bases separated the two germline ends. The V gene's germline CDR1 is SGHRS and CDR2 YFSETQ. The CDR3 bases are TGCGCCAGCAGCTTGGAAGGCCGAGGGGGCACTGAAGCTTTCTTT. Translated: CASSLEGRGGTEAFF.

The count of this clone is one. The V gene is TRBV5-6, the J gene TRBJ1-5; D may be TRBD1 (5 bases). Trimming left V 4 bases short and J 1 base short, with 15 bases between. Germline V gene lookup returns CDR1 SGHDT and CDR2 YYEEEE. The CDR3 length is 16 residues. CDR3 in DNA: TGTGCCAGCAGCCCTGGGGGGGGAGGCAGCAATCAGCCCCAGCATTTT. Amino acid sequence: CASSPGGGGSNQPQHF. Using reference TRBV5-6 and TRBJ1-5 for the parts outside the CDR3, the full variable domain is DAGVTQSPTHLIKTRGQQVTLRCSPKSGHDTVSWYQQALGQGPQFIFQYYEEEERQRGNFPDRFSGHQFPNYSSELNVNALLLGDSALYLCASSPGGGGSNQPQHFGDGTRLSIL.

This sequence joins TRBV7-9 and TRBJ2-3; no firm D call. Germline CDR1 is SEHNR and CDR2 is FQNEAQ (reference sequence). The CDR3 has 13 residues. The V end was cut by 1 base, the J end by 1 base, with 3 bases between. CDR3 protein: CASSLGGTDTQYF. CDR3 DNA: TGTGCCAGCAGCTTAGGAGGCACAGATACGCAGTATTTT.

The chain combines TRBV19 with TRBJ1-2, with 10 positions matching TRBD1. CDR1 is LNHDA and CDR2 is SQIVND in the germline V gene (reference sequence). There are 16 residues in the CDR3. V gave up 5 bases and J gave up 5 bases; unmatched junction bases: 11. CDR3 sequence reads: CASSPTGTGALYGYTF. The CDR3 DNA sequence: TGTGCCAGTAGTCCAACCGGGACAGGGGCCCTTTATGGCTACACCTTC.

The gene calls are TRBV2 and TRBJ2-2; D ambiguous. The CDR3 length is 15 residues. Per germline, CDR1 SNHLY and CDR2 FYNNEI. V lost 2 bases to trimming and J lost 4 bases, with 11 bases between them. The CDR3: CASSESGFGTGELFF. CDR3 DNA: TGTGCCAGCAGTGAATCCGGGTTCGGCACCGGGGAGCTGTTTTTT.

The rearrangement joins TRBV12-5 to TRBJ1-2, with D unclear. Between the trimmed V and J ends, which lost 4 bases and 5 bases, there was a span of 8 bases. The CDR3 is made up of 12 amino acids. Germline V CDR1 and CDR2: LGHNT, FRNRAP. The CDR3 is CASGYTGYGYTF. The CDR3 nucleotides are TGTGCTAGTGGTTATACGGGGTATGGCTACACCTTC.

The chain couples TRBV7-6 to TRBJ2-7; maybe TRBD1 (5 bases). The CDR3 covers 13 residues. Trimming shortened V by 9 bases and J by 2 bases, and 14 bases separated the two germline ends. Germline V gene sequence: CDR1 SGHVS, CDR2 FNYEAQ. The CDR3 DNA reads as TGTGCCAGTTCGAGAGACAGAACCTACGAGCAGTACTTC. It encodes CASSRDRTYEQYF.

As regards this clone: At one end, the junction sequence differs from germline, possibly due to a read error. The J gene is TRBJ1-2, the V gene TRBV24-1; 7 bases are a match to TRBD1. The CDR3 extends over 13 amino acids. The germline CDR1 and CDR2 sequences are KGHDR and SFDVKD. CDR3 amino acids: CATSDDRVAWLLF. CDR3 in DNA: TGTGCCACCAGTGATGACAGGGTAGCATGGCTCCTCTTC.

The chain employs TRBV19 and TRBJ2-5; D is uncertain. CDR3 length: 13 amino acids. Looked up from germline, CDR1 is LNHDA and CDR2 is SQIVND (reference sequence). The V end was cut by 5 bases, the J end by 5 bases, with 12 bases between. CDR3 bases: TGTGCCAGTAGTGACACGACGTGGGAGACCCAGTACTTC. Its translation: CASSDTTWETQYF.

The sample holds a few counts of this clone. This chain joins TRBV7-6 and TRBJ1-2, with D perhaps TRBD1 (5 bases). Per the germline V gene, CDR1 is SGHVS and CDR2 is FNYEAQ. This CDR3 contains 16 residues. Trimming shortened V by 5 bases and J by 8 bases, and 24 bases separated the two germline ends. This chain's CDR3 is CASSPTPLGVEGGYTF. The CDR3 bases are TGTGCCAGCAGCCCGACCCCCTTGGGTGTGGAGGGGGGCTACACCTTC. The full variable domain, in which reference TRBV7-6 and TRBJ1-2 provide the parts outside the CDR3, is GAGVSQSPRYKVTKRGQDVALRCDPISGHVSLYWYRQALGQGPEFLTYFNYEAQQDKSGLPNDRFSAERPEGSISTLTIQRTEQRDSAMYRCASSPTPLGVEGGYTFGSGTRLTVV.

This chain uses TRBV7-2 with TRBJ1-2; 9 nucleotides agree with TRBD1. Germline CDR1 is SGHTA and CDR2 is FQGNSA. J lost 6 bases, V lost 5 bases, and 10 bases had no gene match. CDR3 length equals 15 residues. As DNA, the CDR3 is TGTGCCAGCAGCCCCCGACAGGGGGGCTCGCATGGCTACACCTTC. Protein: CASSPRQGGSHGYTF.

V gene TRBV19 combines with J gene TRBJ2-3; the match to TRBD2 covers 12 bases. Germline V CDR1 and CDR2: LNHDA, SQIVND (reference sequence). This CDR3 is built from 17 residues. Trimming cost V 6 bases and J 1 base; bases outside gene matches: 8. CDR3 coding DNA: TGTGCCAGTAGCCAAGGAAGGACTAGCGGGGGCACAGATACGCAGTATTTT. Its protein is CASSQGRTSGGTDTQYF.

The V and J genes are TRBV24-1 and TRBJ2-5; TRBD2 agrees at 7 bases. The CDR3 length is 13 residues. The germline V gene encodes CDR1 KGHDR and CDR2 SFDVKD. The J segment lost 4 bases and the V segment lost 9 bases, leaving 7 bases of the junction unmatched. The DNA of the CDR3 is TGTGCCACCTCCTTAGCGGGCAGAGAGACCCAGTACTTC. Protein sequence: CATSLAGRETQYF.

V and J are TRBV2 and TRBJ1-1; 9 nucleotides align to TRBD1. Germline CDR1 is SNHLY and CDR2 is FYNNEI. The V and J ends lost 6 bases and 3 bases, in that order; junction bases with no gene match: 2. The CDR3 consists of 13 residues. DNA for the CDR3: TGTGCCAGCAGGGGACAGGGAGACACTGAAGCTTTCTTT. This gives the protein CASRGQGDTEAFF.

This sequence joins TRBV7-9 and TRBJ2-2, with 8 bases identical to TRBD1. Unmatched junction bases numbered 9, after V lost 5 bases and J lost 4 bases. The CDR3 is 16 residues long. Germline CDR1 and CDR2: SEHNR and FQNEAQ (reference sequence). The CDR3 DNA sequence: TGTGCCAGCAGCACACAGGGGGGTCAGTTCACCGGGGAGCTGTTTTTT. Its translation: CASSTQGGQFTGELFF.

The V and J genes are TRBV12-5 and TRBJ2-5; 7 bases agree with TRBD2. The J segment lost 3 bases and the V segment lost 6 bases, leaving 10 bases of the junction unmatched. The CDR3 covers 15 residues. From germline, CDR1 is LGHNT and CDR2 FRNRAP. The CDR3 here is CASGWMGGIEETQYF. CDR3 sequence (DNA): TGTGCTAGTGGCTGGATGGGAGGGATCGAAGAGACCCAGTACTTC.